This is a list of T cell receptor beta chains from one sample in a study of T cells after yellow fever vaccination. Using its own MiXCR run on the 5' RACE reads, TCRdb lists one record per CDR3 protein. The sample holds 120,000 or so distinct CDR3 sequences; around 15% are singletons and the top ten take 43%. The sample consisted of CD8+ T cells sorted from PBMCs, taken 5 days after the yellow fever booster vaccination. The receptors originated from a man aged 18 to 29 who received the YFV17D yellow fever vaccine. The CDR3 runs from the conserved cysteine through the conserved F or W. Clone size is stated in some rows and not others, as once, few, many or a class when expanded.

TRBV4-3	TRBJ1-6	16	.	CASSQATSTRGSPLHF
TRBV29-1	TRBJ1-6	14	.	CSVGTGAFDSPLHF
TRBV9	TRBJ2-1	13	.	CASSVARGNEQFF
TRBV7-9	TRBJ2-5	15	many	CASSPGQTYQETQYF
TRBV27	TRBJ2-7	18	few	CASSTLGLGEESSYEQYF
TRBV7-9	TRBJ2-2	16	few	CASSSWLAANTGELFF
TRBV4-1	TRBJ2-2	13	many	CASSRLTAGELFF
TRBV7-9	TRBJ2-5	15	.	CASSQYGQGKETQYF
TRBV5-1	TRBJ2-1	15	few	CASSPGSGFYNEQFF
TRBV6-5	TRBJ1-5	13	few	CASSPTAGQPQHF
TRBV7-6	TRBJ2-3	16	few	CASSLQVLGGLDTQYF
TRBV4-1	TRBJ1-6	15	few	CASSQEGGFASPLHF
TRBV27	TRBJ2-7	14	.	CASSSGTGRYEQYF
TRBV20-1	TRBJ2-1	15	many	CSARDRGRWYNEQFF
TRBV4-1	TRBJ2-7	14	.	CASSQEFRQDEQYF
TRBV7-3	TRBJ2-5	15	few	CASSRISGDQETQYF